The source of this T cell receptor beta chain is a study of cytomegalovirus exposure and HLA in healthy donors. General study findings and limits: In a later analysis, 15,000 to 20,000 TCR beta sequences were associated with HLA alleles at 0.05 false discovery rate.

PCR amplification relied on 60 Vbeta primers (plus 13 Jbeta primers). Generated by immunoSEQ multiplex PCR, the TCRdb table keeps only in-frame clones and is missing some. The sample includes 120,000 or so clones, roughly four fifths of them seen just once. This clone was seen only a few times. What it binds is not known. CDR3 size: 17 residues. The germline V gene has CDR1 SGHRS and CDR2 YFSETQ. The germline V and J ends were trimmed by 0 bases and 0 bases, with 10 bases remaining between them. The sequence was collected from a woman aged 40 to 55 in good health and CMV-seropositive. Sequencing was carried out using PBMCs. The chain employs TRBV5-1 and TRBJ2-6, with no clear D. For the CDR3, the DNA is TGCGCCAGCAGCTTGGCCCGAGGATTCTCTGGGGCCAACGTCCTGACTTTC. Translated, it gives CASSLARGFSGANVLTF. Full variable domain (missing parts from reference TRBV5-1 and TRBJ2-6): KAGVTQTPRYLIKTRGQQVTLSCSPISGHRSVSWYQQTPGQGLQFLFEYFSETQRNKGNFPGRFSGRQFSNSRSEMNVSTLELGDSALYLCASSLARGFSGANVLTFGAGSRLTVL.